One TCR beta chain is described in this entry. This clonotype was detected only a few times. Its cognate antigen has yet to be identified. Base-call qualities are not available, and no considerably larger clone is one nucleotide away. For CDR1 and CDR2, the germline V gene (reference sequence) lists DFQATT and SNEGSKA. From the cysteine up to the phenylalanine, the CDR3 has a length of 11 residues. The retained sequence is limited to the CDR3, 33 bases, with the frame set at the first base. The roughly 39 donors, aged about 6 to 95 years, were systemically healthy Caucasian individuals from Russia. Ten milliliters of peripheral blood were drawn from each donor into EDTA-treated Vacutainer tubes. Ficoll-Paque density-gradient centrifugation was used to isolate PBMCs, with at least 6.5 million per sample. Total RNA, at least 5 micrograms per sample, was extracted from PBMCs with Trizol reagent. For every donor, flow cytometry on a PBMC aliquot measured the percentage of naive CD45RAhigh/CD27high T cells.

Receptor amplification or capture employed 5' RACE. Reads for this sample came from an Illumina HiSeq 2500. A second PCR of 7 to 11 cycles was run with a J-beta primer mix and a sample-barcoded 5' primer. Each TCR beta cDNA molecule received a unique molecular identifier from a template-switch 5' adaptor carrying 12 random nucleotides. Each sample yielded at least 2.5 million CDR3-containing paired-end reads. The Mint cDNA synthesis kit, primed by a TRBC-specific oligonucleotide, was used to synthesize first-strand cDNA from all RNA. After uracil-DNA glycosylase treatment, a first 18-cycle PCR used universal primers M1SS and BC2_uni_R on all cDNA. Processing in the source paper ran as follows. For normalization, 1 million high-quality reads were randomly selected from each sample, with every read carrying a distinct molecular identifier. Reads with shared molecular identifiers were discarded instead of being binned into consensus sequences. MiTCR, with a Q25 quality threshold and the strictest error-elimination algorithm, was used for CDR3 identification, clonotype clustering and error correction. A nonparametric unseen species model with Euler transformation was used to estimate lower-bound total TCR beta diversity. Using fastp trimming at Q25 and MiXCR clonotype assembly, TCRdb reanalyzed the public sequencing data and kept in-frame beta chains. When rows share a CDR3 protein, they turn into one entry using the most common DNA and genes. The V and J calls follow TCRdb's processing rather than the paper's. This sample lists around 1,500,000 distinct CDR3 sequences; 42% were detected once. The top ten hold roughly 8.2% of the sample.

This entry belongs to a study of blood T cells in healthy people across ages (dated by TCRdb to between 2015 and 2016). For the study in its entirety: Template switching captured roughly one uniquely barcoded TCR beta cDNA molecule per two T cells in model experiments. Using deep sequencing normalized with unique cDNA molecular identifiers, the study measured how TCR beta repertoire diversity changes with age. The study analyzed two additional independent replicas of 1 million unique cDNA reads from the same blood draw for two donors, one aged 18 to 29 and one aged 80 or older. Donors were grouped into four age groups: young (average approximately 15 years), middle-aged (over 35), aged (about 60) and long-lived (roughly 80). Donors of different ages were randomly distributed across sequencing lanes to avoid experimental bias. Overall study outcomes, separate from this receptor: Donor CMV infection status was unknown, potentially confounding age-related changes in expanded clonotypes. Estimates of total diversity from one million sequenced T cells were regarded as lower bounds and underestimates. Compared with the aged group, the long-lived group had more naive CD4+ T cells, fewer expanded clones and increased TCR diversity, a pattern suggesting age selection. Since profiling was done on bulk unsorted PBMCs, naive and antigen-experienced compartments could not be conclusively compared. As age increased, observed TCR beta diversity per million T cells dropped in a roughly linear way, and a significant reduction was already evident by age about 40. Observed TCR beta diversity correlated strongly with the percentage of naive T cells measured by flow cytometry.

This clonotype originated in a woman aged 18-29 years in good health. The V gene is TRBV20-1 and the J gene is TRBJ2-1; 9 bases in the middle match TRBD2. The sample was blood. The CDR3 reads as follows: CSGREGGEQFF. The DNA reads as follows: TGCAGCGGGCGGGAGGGCGGTGAGCAGTTCTTC.